The following is a T cell receptor (beta chain) sequence with its context. Each exposed participant met a COVID-19 case in the 2 weeks preceding study entry. The ends were cut back, 4 bases at V and 4 bases at J, with 11 bases in the middle. Per germline, CDR1 SNHLY and CDR2 FYNNEI. The CDR3 length is 14 residues. The data were taken from a study of blood T cell repertoires in COVID-19. Study at large: Acute and convalescent COVID-19 specimens originated in the United States, Italy and Spain. The cDNA or gDNA used as material had been derived from T cells, B-cell-depleted T cells, or PBMCs.

As processed by the authors: Reference gene primer amplification gave estimated nucleated cell counts. The repertoire was sequenced with immunoSEQ multiplex PCR; TCRdb's copy has only in-frame clones and lacks some. V and J calls and clone size come straight from that table; D and trimming were deduced from the DNA. The table includes 250,000 or so clones, 85% to 90% detected once. J is TRBJ1-5 and V is TRBV2; D is uncertain. The sequencing sample was made of PBMCs or T cells enriched from blood (not recorded which). The clonotype originates from a man between 45 and 60 years old who had been exposed to COVID-19. The CDR3 loop reads CASSVDSGNQPQHF. The CDR3 region has the DNA TGTGCCAGCAGTGTTGACTCGGGGAATCAGCCCCAGCATTTT.